These 25 T cell receptor beta chains were all obtained from the same sample, sequenced in a study of T cell responses to AZD1222 COVID-19 vaccine. Generated by immunoSEQ multiplex PCR, the TCRdb table keeps only in-frame clones and is missing some. The sample consists of about 140,000 clones, 70% to 90% of them appearing once. Sequenced here: peripheral blood, sampled on day 0 of AZD1222 vaccination. The receptors here all came from an adult in good health.

V gene TRBV6-1 combines with J gene TRBJ1-3; D gene unclear. Germline V gene lookup returns CDR1 MNHNS and CDR2 SASEGT. V lost 2 bases to trimming and J lost 2 bases, with 10 bases between them. The CDR3 loop spans 15 amino acids. CDR3 residues: CASSEQKGTGNTIYF. In DNA, the CDR3 is TGTGCCAGCAGTGAACAGAAAGGGACTGGAAACACCATATATTTT.

The genes are TRBV3-1 (or the pseudogene TRBV3-2) and TRBJ1-2; 8 nucleotides align to TRBD1. The germline CDR1 and CDR2 sequences are LGHDT and YNNKEL (reference sequence). The V gene end was trimmed by 10 bases and the J gene end by 9 bases; junction bases not matched to a gene: 7. The CDR3 runs to 11 residues. Written as DNA, the CDR3 is TGTGCCACACGACAGGGGCATCGCTACACCTTC. Residues: CATRQGHRYTF.

V is TRBV4-2 and J is TRBJ1-5; D gene uncertain. The germline V gene encodes CDR1 LGHNA and CDR2 YNFKEQ. Trimming shortened V by 1 base and J by 3 bases, and 7 bases separated the two germline ends. The CDR3 runs 14 residues. The CDR3 DNA is TGTGCCAGCAGCCAAGTCCGGGTCAATCAGCCCCAGCATTTT. It encodes CASSQVRVNQPQHF.

The V and J genes are TRBV3-1 (or the pseudogene TRBV3-2) and TRBJ1-2; 7 bases line up with TRBD1. Germline V lookup: CDR1 LGHDT, CDR2 YNNKEL (reference sequence). This CDR3 is built from 15 residues. The trim removed 0 bases at V and 4 bases at J, leaving 5 bases unmatched. CDR3 bases: TGTGCCAGCAGCCAAGAATCTGCAGGGGGCTATGGCTACACCTTC. It yields the protein CASSQESAGGYGYTF.

The rearrangement links TRBV6-6 to TRBJ1-1; D is unclear. V lost 5 bases to trimming and J lost 3 bases, with 13 bases between them. CDR1 is MNHNY and CDR2 is SVGAGI in the germline V gene (reference sequence). The CDR3 consists of 14 residues. The CDR3 loop is CASSPSLADTEAFF. As DNA, the CDR3 is TGTGCCAGCAGTCCATCTCTGGCGGACACTGAAGCTTTCTTT.

This rearrangement joins TRBV27 to TRBJ1-1; possible D gene TRBD1, 5 bases. V was pared by 10 bases and J by 0 bases, with 18 bases between. This CDR3 has 15 amino acids. Looked up from germline, CDR1 is MNHEY and CDR2 is SMNVEV (reference sequence). The CDR3 nucleotides are TGTGCCACGGGACCGGCAGGGAGGATGAACACTGAAGCTTTCTTT. Its translation is CATGPAGRMNTEAFF.

The chain couples TRBV28 to TRBJ2-2; 8 nucleotides line up with TRBD2. Germline CDR1 MDHEN, CDR2 SYDVKM. V lost 11 bases, J lost 5 bases, and 7 bases stayed unmatched. The CDR3 covers 13 residues. CDR3 region: CAGSGSGTGELFF. DNA for the CDR3: TGTGCCGGAAGCGGGAGCGGAACCGGGGAGCTGTTTTTT.

The chain joins TRBV3-1 (or the pseudogene TRBV3-2) to TRBJ1-2; TRBD1 agrees at 8 bases. The CDR3 is 15 amino acids. Germline-derived CDR1 and CDR2 are LGHDT and YNNKEL (reference sequence). Unmatched junction bases numbered 8, after V lost 4 bases and J lost 4 bases. In nucleotides, the CDR3 is TGTGCCAGCAGCCCCCACGTAGGACAGGGCTATGGCTACACCTTC. This translates into CASSPHVGQGYGYTF.

This chain joins TRBV27 and TRBJ2-5, with 12 nucleotides matching TRBD2. The CDR3 is 14 residues long. V lost 3 bases, J lost 5 bases, and 1 base stayed unmatched. CDR1 MNHEY and CDR2 SMNVEV come from the germline V gene (reference sequence). CDR3 in DNA: TGTGCCAGCAGTTTCGGGACTAGCGGGGAGACCCAGTACTTC. This sequence encodes CASSFGTSGETQYF.

The J gene is TRBJ2-7, the V gene TRBV7-9; the D gene is possibly TRBD1 (6 bases). The V end was cut by 3 bases, the J end by 6 bases, with 15 bases between. Germline V gene data show CDR1 as SEHNR and CDR2 as FQNEAQ (reference sequence). This CDR3 region has 14 residues. Here the CDR3 reads CASSFIPQGREQYF. The CDR3 DNA reads TGTGCCAGCAGCTTCATCCCCCAGGGGCGCGAGCAGTACTTC.

V and J are TRBV6-5 and TRBJ2-7, with unresolved D. Germline V lookup: CDR1 MNHEY, CDR2 SVGAGI. The CDR3 has 15 amino acids. V gave up 6 bases and J gave up 3 bases, with 18 bases separating them. The CDR3 region is CASRPARTLFYEQYF. The CDR3 nucleotides read TGTGCCAGCAGGCCGGCCCGCACCCTCTTCTACGAGCAGTACTTC.

The chain employs TRBV30 and TRBJ2-1; D remains ambiguous. The CDR3 is made up of 13 amino acids. Germline V gives CDR1 GTSNPN, CDR2 SVGIG (reference sequence). V lost 1 base, J lost 4 bases, and 8 bases lay in between. CDR3 region: CAWSGEEYNEQFF. CDR3 sequence (DNA): TGTGCCTGGAGTGGAGAGGAGTACAATGAGCAGTTCTTC.

This rearrangement joins TRBV29-1 to TRBJ2-7; D tentatively reads TRBD1 or TRBD2 (5 bases each). The germline gives CDR1 SQVTM, CDR2 ANQGSEA. This CDR3 spans 13 amino acids. V was cut by 5 bases and J by 0 bases, with 11 bases left in between. In nucleotides, the CDR3 is TGCAGCGTTCCCGGGGCTAGCTCCTACGAGCAGTACTTC. As protein: CSVPGASSYEQYF.

This clone was seen a handful of times. The J gene is TRBJ2-7, the V gene TRBV30; no definite D call. CDR1 and CDR2 (germline): GTSNPN, SVGIG (reference sequence). The CDR3 is 14 residues long. V was cut by 3 bases and J by 4 bases, with 16 bases left in between. The CDR3 reads CAWSYPASSYEQYF. CDR3 coding DNA: TGTGCCTGGAGCTACCCCGCCAGCTCGTACGAGCAGTACTTC.

V and J are TRBV12-5 and TRBJ1-1; D is perhaps TRBD1 (6 bases). This CDR3 spans 16 amino acids. CDR1 is LGHNT and CDR2 is FRNRAP in the germline V gene. Between the trimmed V and J ends, which lost 0 bases and 2 bases, there was a span of 13 bases. CDR3 nucleotides: TGTGCTAGTGGTTTGGTACTGGGGGCAGACAACACTGAAGCTTTCTTT. Translated: CASGLVLGADNTEAFF.

The chain uses TRBV24-1 and TRBJ2-3; 9 positions agree with TRBD1. This CDR3 region has 19 residues. Looked up from germline, CDR1 is KGHDR and CDR2 is SFDVKD. Unmatched junction bases numbered 17, after V lost 4 bases and J lost 4 bases. CDR3 DNA: TGTGCCACCAGTGACAGCAGATTTGGGACAGGGTTGTATGCAGATACGCAGTATTTT. Protein sequence: CATSDSRFGTGLYADTQYF.

V is TRBV12-3 or TRBV12-4 and J is TRBJ1-6, with D possibly TRBD1 on 5 matching bases. Trimming removed 4 bases at V and 9 bases at J, with 10 bases between. The CDR3 runs 13 residues. The CDR3 here is CASSYDRPSPLHF. The CDR3 DNA follows: TGTGCCAGCAGTTATGACAGACCTTCACCCCTCCACTTT.

The CDR3 coding sequence is TGTGCCAGCACTGGACTAGCGGATCCCGGGGAGCTGTTTTTT. Protein product: CASTGLADPGELFF. The gene calls are TRBV2 and TRBJ2-2; TRBD2 aligns across 10 bases. Germline V lookup: CDR1 SNHLY, CDR2 FYNNEI. V shed 7 bases and J 6 bases; nucleotides not matched to a gene: 5. The CDR3 totals 14 residues.

The rearrangement uses TRBV4-2 and TRBJ1-2; D unclear. Germline lookup yields CDR1 LGHNA and CDR2 YNFKEQ. V was trimmed by 4 bases and J by 3 bases, leaving 18 bases between them. This CDR3 has 16 amino acids. CDR3 region: CASSPVSLNRDYGYTF. CDR3 nucleotide sequence: TGTGCCAGCAGCCCGGTCTCCCTTAATAGAGACTATGGCTACACCTTC.

This chain links TRBV12-3 or TRBV12-4 with TRBJ2-3; D is possibly TRBD2 (6 bases). This CDR3 comprises 13 residues. Trimming shortened V by 2 bases and J by 7 bases, and 10 bases separated the two germline ends. In DNA, the CDR3 is TGTGCCAGCAGTTTAACTAGCAGCTATACGCAGTATTTT. This codes for CASSLTSSYTQYF.

This clone was detected once. The gene calls are TRBV4-1 and TRBJ2-1, with D perhaps being TRBD1 or TRBD2 (5 bases each). Trimming left V 3 bases short and J 7 bases short, with 10 bases between. Germline V CDR1 and CDR2: MGHRA, YSYEKL. There are 13 residues in the CDR3. CDR3 region: CASSHLWGNEQFF. The CDR3 nucleotides read TGCGCCAGCAGCCATCTCTGGGGGAATGAGCAGTTCTTC.

The chain recombines TRBV15 with TRBJ1-4; 9 bases are a match to TRBD1. The CDR3 has 16 residues. V gave up 0 bases and J gave up 6 bases; unmatched junction bases: 5. Germline lookup yields CDR1 LNHNV and CDR2 YYDKDF (reference sequence). The CDR3: CATSRDRGTGYEKLFF. The CDR3 DNA reads TGTGCCACCAGCAGAGATCGAGGGACAGGGTATGAAAAACTGTTTTTT. Full variable domain (remainder filled in from reference TRBV15 and TRBJ1-4): DAMVIQNPRYQVTQFGKPVTLSCSQTLNHNVMYWYQQKSSQAPKLLFHYYDKDFNNEADTPDNFQSRRPNTSFCFLDIRSPGLGDTAMYLCATSRDRGTGYEKLFFGSGTQLSVL.

This chain uses TRBV7-2 with TRBJ1-2, with D perhaps matching TRBD1 (5 bases). CDR1 is SGHTA, CDR2 FQGNSA, per germline. CDR3 length equals 13 residues. V lost 5 bases and J lost 4, with 11 bases in between. CDR3 nucleotide sequence: TGTGCCAGCAGCCTAACAGGCTTCTATGGCTACACCTTC. Residues: CASSLTGFYGYTF.

This clone was detected a few times. CDR3 coding DNA: TGTGCCAGTAGTATTCGCCACGGGTTTAATTCACCCCTCCACTTT. It translates to CASSIRHGFNSPLHF. The chain links TRBV19 to TRBJ1-6, with no clear D. The length of the CDR3 is 15 residues. The V and J ends lost 3 bases and 6 bases respectively, with 12 bases between them. Germline V lookup: CDR1 LNHDA, CDR2 SQIVND (reference sequence).

V is TRBV7-9 and J is TRBJ1-1; D is unresolved. The CDR3 contains 13 residues. Trimming left V 5 bases short and J 1 base short, with 8 bases between. Germline V gene data show CDR1 as SEHNR and CDR2 as FQNEAQ (reference sequence). In DNA form, the CDR3 reads TGTGCCAGCAGCACAAACAGGAACACTGAAGCTTTCTTT. This codes for CASSTNRNTEAFF.